A selection of T cell receptor beta chains follows, all from one sample in a study of T cell changes during pregnancy in multiple sclerosis. This table comes from immunoSEQ multiplex PCR, and its TCRdb copy is limited to in-frame clones, with some not included. The sample shows fewer than 60,000 clones, roughly 90% of them seen only once. The sequencing used peripheral blood, collected in the second trimester of pregnancy. These receptors were collected from a female donor with multiple sclerosis, enrolled in a pregnancy study. Both conserved end residues are part of each CDR3.

len	j_gene	v_gene	CDR3aa
15	TRBJ2-3	TRBV4-2	CASSTTGGPADTQYF
15	TRBJ2-1	TRBV1	CTSSQTRGLGNEQFF
15	TRBJ1-1	TRBV10-2	CASSEDRGMNTEAFF
14	TRBJ2-2	TRBV5-1	CASSPGGRHGELFF
16	TRBJ2-1	TRBV7-9	CASSLSLAGAYNEQFF
13	TRBJ2-3	TRBV10-2	CASHEGQGYTQYF
11	TRBJ2-7	TRBV10-2	CASSQTYEQYF
15	TRBJ1-2	TRBV2	CASSAGTGPSSGYTF
17	TRBJ2-7	TRBV4-1	CASSQLLGAGVRYEQYF
15	TRBJ2-7	TRBV5-1	CASSLGTSPFYEQYF
14	TRBJ1-3	TRBV7-8	CASSFSASGNTIYF
14	TRBJ1-5	TRBV29-1	CSVAESGSNQPQHF
12	TRBJ2-7	TRBV6-6	CASTRGTYEQYF
16	TRBJ1-2	TRBV4-3	CASSQDWTGSPYGYTF
16	TRBJ2-7	TRBV19	CASSIAGAQWSYEQYF
14	TRBJ2-5	TRBV5-4	CASSQDPGEETQYF
13	TRBJ2-3	TRBV7-8	CASSPGGGDTQYF
12	TRBJ2-5	TRBV27	CASSFPGGTQYF
12	TRBJ1-6	TRBV7-9	CASSLQDSPLHF
15	TRBJ2-1	TRBV7-3	CASSLSGGGLSEQFF
14	TRBJ2-5	TRBV27	CASRALGSQETQYF
15	TRBJ2-5	TRBV9	CASSASGGVGETQYF
13	TRBJ1-6	TRBV6-1	CASRDSEISPLHF
12	TRBJ2-5	TRBV19	CASSRLQETQYF
15	TRBJ2-5	TRBV5-4	CASSSGRTGKETQYF
15	TRBJ2-4	TRBV10-2	CASSRGVLAKNIQYF
16	TRBJ1-3	TRBV9	CASSVAGTGAGNTIYF
16	TRBJ1-2	TRBV6-1	CASSVRSSQRGYGYTF
12	TRBJ1-2	TRBV6-5	CASSYAGMSYTF
17	TRBJ1-1	TRBV5-8	CASSEPFGGRVYTEAFF
15	TRBJ1-4	TRBV6-1	CASSLRTGGREKLFF
15	TRBJ1-2	TRBV5-1	CASSPGQGADYGYTF
15	TRBJ2-3	TRBV19	CASSRTEHSTDTQYF
15	TRBJ1-5	TRBV28	CASRRTGVSNQPQHF
13	TRBJ1-1	TRBV5-1	CASSLQGNTEAFF
13	TRBJ2-1	TRBV5-1	CASRPDRDQGQFF
17	TRBJ1-4	TRBV30	CAWSRGLFSPTNEKLFF
12	TRBJ1-1	TRBV28	CASSLQGVEAFF
15	TRBJ2-4	TRBV25-1	CASSATQGGDGIQYF
15	TRBJ2-2	TRBV7-3	CASSLEGGDTGELFF
14	TRBJ2-3	TRBV29-1	CSVVRDRGTDTQYF
16	TRBJ2-1	TRBV5-1	CASSPPLPDRGDEQFF
13	TRBJ1-1	TRBV5-1	CASSWGGNTEAFF
11	TRBJ1-2	TRBV19	CASSQQGGYTF
19	TRBJ2-7	TRBV21-1	CASSKVYALGSVSSYEQYF
15	TRBJ2-7	TRBV5-1	CASGLGSPLGYEQYF
13	TRBJ2-7	TRBV5-4	CASSVRGSYEQYF
14	TRBJ1-5	TRBV5-6	CASSLTGGNQPQHF
14	TRBJ2-7	TRBV7-8	CASSLDRYSYEQYF
14	TRBJ1-4	TRBV11-2	CASSLGTGGEKLFF
14	TRBJ1-1	TRBV4-2	CASSPEAVNTEAFF
15	TRBJ2-1	TRBV7-9	CASSMTSEVSNEQFF
13	TRBJ2-7	TRBV30	CAWSVRRNYEQYF
16	TRBJ2-3	TRBV6-5	CASSYPTGSGTDTQYF
14	TRBJ1-6	TRBV5-6	CASSPGGPYSPLHF
18	TRBJ2-3	TRBV9	CASSVGGGVYSSTDTQYF
14	TRBJ2-1	TRBV9	CASSPSGAYNEQFF
13	TRBJ2-1	TRBV7-9	CASSIGGAQEQFF
14	TRBJ1-2	TRBV6-5	CASSNRGMNYGYTF
17	TRBJ2-3	TRBV29-1	CSVARDRVGGPTDTQYF